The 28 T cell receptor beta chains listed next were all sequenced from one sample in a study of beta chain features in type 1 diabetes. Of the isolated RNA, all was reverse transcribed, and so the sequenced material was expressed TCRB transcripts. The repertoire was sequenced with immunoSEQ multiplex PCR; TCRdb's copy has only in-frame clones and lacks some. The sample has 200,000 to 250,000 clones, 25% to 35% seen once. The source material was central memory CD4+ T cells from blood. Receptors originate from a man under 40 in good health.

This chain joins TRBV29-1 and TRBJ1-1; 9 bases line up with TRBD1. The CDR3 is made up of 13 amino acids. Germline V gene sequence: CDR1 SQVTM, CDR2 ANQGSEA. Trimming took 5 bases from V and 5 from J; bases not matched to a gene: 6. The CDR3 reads CSVTGTGNTEAFF. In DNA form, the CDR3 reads TGCAGCGTTACCGGGACAGGGAATACTGAAGCTTTCTTT.

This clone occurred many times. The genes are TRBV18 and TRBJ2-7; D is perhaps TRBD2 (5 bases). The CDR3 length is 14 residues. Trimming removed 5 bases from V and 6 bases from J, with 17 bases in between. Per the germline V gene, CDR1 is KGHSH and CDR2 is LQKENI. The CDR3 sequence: CASSTSLTRREQYF. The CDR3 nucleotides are TGTGCCAGCTCAACCAGCCTAACTAGACGCGAGCAGTACTTC.

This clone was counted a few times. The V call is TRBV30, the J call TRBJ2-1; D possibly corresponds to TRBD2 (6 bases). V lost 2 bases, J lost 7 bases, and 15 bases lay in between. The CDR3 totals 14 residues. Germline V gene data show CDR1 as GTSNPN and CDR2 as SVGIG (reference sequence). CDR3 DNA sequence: TGTGCCTGGAGTATTGGGGACTCAAGAAATGAGCAGTTCTTC. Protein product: CAWSIGDSRNEQFF.

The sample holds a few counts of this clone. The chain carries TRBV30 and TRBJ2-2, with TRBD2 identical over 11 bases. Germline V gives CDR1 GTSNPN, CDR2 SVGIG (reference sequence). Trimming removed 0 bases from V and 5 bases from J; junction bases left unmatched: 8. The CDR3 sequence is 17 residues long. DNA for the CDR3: TGTGCCTGGAGTGTACTACTAGCGGGAGATAGGACCGGGGAGCTGTTTTTT. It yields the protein CAWSVLLAGDRTGELFF.

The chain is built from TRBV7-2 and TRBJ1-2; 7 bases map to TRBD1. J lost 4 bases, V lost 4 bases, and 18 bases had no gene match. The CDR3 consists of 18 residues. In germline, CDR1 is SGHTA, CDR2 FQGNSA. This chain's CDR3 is CASSSMSLSTGATYGYTF. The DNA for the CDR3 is TGTGCCAGCAGCTCTATGTCTTTATCTACAGGGGCGACCTATGGCTACACCTTC. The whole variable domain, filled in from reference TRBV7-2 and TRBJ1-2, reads GAGVSQSPSNKVTEKGKDVELRCDPISGHTALYWYRQSLGQGLEFLIYFQGNSAPDKSGLPSDRFSAERTGGSVSTLTIQRTQQEDSAVYLCASSSMSLSTGATYGYTFGSGTRLTVV.

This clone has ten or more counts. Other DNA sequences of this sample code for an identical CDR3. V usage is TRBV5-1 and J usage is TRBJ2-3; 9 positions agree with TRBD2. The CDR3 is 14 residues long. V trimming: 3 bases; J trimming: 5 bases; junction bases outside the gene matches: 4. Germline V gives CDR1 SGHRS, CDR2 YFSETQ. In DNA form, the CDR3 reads TGCGCCAGCAGCTCGACTAGCGGTGGAGATACGCAGTATTTT. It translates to CASSSTSGGDTQYF. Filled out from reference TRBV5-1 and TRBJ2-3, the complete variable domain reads KAGVTQTPRYLIKTRGQQVTLSCSPISGHRSVSWYQQTPGQGLQFLFEYFSETQRNKGNFPGRFSGRQFSNSRSEMNVSTLELGDSALYLCASSSTSGGDTQYFGPGTRLTVL.

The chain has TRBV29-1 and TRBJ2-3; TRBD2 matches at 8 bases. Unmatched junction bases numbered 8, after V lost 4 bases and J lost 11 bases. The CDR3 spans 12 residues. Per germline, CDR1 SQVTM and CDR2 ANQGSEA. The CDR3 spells CSVAALADWQYF. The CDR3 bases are TGCAGCGTTGCCGCACTAGCGGATTGGCAGTATTTT.

For the CDR3, the DNA is TGTGCCTGGAACTCCGGCATCAGCAATGAGCAGTTCTTC. Its translation: CAWNSGISNEQFF. The gene calls are TRBV30 and TRBJ2-1; no definite D call. Germline CDR1 GTSNPN, CDR2 SVGIG (reference sequence). The CDR3 sequence is 13 residues long. The germline V and J ends were trimmed by 4 bases and 6 bases, with 13 bases remaining between them.

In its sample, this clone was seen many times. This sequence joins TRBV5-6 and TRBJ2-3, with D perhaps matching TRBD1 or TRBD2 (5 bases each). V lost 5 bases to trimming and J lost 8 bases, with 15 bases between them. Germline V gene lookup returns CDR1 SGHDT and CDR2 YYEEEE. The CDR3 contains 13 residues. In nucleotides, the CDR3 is TGTGCCAGCAGTCCAAGATCCGGGACTACGCAGTATTTT. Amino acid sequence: CASSPRSGTTQYF.

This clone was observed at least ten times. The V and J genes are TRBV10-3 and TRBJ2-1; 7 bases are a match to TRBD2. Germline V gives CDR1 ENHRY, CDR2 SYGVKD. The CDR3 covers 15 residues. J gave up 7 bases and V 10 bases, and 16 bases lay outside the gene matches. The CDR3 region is CATTVAAGSRNEQFF. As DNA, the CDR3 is TGTGCCACTACCGTGGCAGCGGGGAGTAGAAATGAGCAGTTCTTC.

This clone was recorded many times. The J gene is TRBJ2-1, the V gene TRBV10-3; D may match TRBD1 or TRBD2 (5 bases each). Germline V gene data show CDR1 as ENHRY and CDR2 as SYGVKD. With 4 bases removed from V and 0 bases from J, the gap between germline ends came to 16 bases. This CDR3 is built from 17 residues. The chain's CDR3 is CAISVGEGLSSYNEQFF. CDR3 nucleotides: TGTGCCATCAGTGTGGGGGAAGGCTTGAGCTCCTACAATGAGCAGTTCTTC.

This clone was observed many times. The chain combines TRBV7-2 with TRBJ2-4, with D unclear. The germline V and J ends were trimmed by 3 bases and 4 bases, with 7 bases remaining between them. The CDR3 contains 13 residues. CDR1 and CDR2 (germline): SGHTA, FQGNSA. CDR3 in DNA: TGTGCCAGCAGCTTCGGCGAGAAAAACATTCAGTACTTC. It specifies CASSFGEKNIQYF.

As DNA, the CDR3 is TGTGCCAGCCGGTCCTATATAGCCAAAAACATTCAGTACTTC. Its translation: CASRSYIAKNIQYF. This chain links TRBV13 with TRBJ2-4; no definite D call. The CDR3 extends over 14 amino acids. Trimming took off 8 bases at V and 0 bases at J, with 11 bases between the two ends. CDR1 and CDR2 (germline): PRHDT, FYEKMQ (reference sequence).

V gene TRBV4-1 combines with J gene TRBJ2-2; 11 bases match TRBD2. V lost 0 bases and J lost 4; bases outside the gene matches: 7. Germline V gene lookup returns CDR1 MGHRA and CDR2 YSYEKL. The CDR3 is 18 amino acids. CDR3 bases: TGCGCCAGCAGCCAAGATATCACTAGCGGGAGACTCACCGGGGAGCTGTTTTTT. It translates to CASSQDITSGRLTGELFF.

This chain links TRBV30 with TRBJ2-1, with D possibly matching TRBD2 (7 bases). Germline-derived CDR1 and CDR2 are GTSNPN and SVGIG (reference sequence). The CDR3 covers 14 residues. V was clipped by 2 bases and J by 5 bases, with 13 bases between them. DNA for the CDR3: TGTGCCTGGAGTTTTGGCGGGGGCAACAATGAGCAGTTCTTC. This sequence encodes CAWSFGGGNNEQFF.

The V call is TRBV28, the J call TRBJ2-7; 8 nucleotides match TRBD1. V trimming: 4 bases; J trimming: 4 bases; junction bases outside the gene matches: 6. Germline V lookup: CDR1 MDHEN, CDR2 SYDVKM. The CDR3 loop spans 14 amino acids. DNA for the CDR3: TGTGCCAGCAGTTCTGGACAGGGAAGGTACGAGCAGTACTTC. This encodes CASSSGQGRYEQYF.

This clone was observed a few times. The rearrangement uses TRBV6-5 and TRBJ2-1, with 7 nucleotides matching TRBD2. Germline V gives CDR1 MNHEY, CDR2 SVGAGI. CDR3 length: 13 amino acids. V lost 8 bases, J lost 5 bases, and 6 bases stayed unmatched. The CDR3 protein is CASARGKDNEQFF. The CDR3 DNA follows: TGTGCCAGCGCGCGGGGGAAAGACAATGAGCAGTTCTTC.

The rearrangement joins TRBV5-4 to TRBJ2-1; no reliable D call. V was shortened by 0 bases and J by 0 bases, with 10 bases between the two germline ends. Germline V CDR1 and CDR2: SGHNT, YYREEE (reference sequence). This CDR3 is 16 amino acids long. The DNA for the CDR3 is TGTGCCAGCAGCTTGGAGGCAGAAATCTCCTACAATGAGCAGTTCTTC. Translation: CASSLEAEISYNEQFF.

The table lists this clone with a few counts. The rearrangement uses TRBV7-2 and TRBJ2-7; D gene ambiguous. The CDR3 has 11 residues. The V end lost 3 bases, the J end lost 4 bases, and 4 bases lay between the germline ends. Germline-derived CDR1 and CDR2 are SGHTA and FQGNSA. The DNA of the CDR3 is TGTGCCAGCAGCTTCCGATACGAGCAGTACTTC. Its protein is CASSFRYEQYF.

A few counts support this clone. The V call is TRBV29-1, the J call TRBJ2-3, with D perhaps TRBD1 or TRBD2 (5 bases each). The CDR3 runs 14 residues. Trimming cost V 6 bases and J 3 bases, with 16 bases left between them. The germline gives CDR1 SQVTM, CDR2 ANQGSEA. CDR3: CSVTSGLTTDTQYF. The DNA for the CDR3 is TGCAGCGTCACCTCGGGGCTTACTACAGATACGCAGTATTTT.

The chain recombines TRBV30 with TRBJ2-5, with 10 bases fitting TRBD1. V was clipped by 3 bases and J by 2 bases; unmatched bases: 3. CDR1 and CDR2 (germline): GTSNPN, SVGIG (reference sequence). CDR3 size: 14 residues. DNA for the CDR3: TGTGCCTGGAGCGAGGGACAGGGGCAAGAGACCCAGTACTTC. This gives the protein CAWSEGQGQETQYF.

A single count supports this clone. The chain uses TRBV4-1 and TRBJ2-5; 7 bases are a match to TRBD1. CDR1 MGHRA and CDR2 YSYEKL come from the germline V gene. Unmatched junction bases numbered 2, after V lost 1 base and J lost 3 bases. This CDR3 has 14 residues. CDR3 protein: CASSQAGGKETQYF. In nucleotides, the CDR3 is TGCGCCAGCAGCCAAGCAGGGGGAAAAGAGACCCAGTACTTC.

CDR3 sequence reads: CSAGSSNYGYTF. The CDR3 coding sequence is TGCAGCGCAGGGAGCTCGAACTATGGCTACACCTTC. The chain couples TRBV29-1 to TRBJ1-2, with D perhaps TRBD1 (5 bases). CDR3 length: 12 residues. Trimming cost V 7 bases and J 2 bases, with 11 bases left between them. Germline CDR1 SQVTM, CDR2 ANQGSEA.

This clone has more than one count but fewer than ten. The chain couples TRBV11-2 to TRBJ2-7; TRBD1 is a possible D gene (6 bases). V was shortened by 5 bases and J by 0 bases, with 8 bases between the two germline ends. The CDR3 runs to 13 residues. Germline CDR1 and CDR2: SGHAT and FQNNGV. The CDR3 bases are TGTGCCAGCAGCCGGACAGACTCCTACGAGCAGTACTTC. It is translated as CASSRTDSYEQYF. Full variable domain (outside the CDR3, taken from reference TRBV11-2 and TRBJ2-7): EAGVAQSPRYKIIEKRQSVAFWCNPISGHATLYWYQQILGQGPKLLIQFQNNGVVDDSQLPKDRFSAERLKGVDSTLKIQPAKLEDSAVYLCASSRTDSYEQYFGPGTRLTVT.

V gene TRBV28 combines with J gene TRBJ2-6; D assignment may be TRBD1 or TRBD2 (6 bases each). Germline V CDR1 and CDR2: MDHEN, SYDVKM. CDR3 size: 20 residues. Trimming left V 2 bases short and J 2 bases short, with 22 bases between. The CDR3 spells CASSLDRGPHPTPGANVLTF. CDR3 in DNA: TGTGCCAGCAGTTTAGATCGGGGGCCCCACCCGACGCCTGGGGCCAACGTCCTGACTTTC.

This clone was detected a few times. The CDR3 here is CASSDPGANTGELFF. The CDR3 bases are TGTGCCAGCAGTGACCCAGGGGCGAACACCGGGGAGCTGTTTTTT. The V and J genes are TRBV25-1 and TRBJ2-2; the D gene is possibly TRBD1 (6 bases). This CDR3 has 15 residues. V was pared by 3 bases and J by 0 bases, with 8 bases between. The V gene's germline CDR1 is MGHDK and CDR2 SYGVNS.

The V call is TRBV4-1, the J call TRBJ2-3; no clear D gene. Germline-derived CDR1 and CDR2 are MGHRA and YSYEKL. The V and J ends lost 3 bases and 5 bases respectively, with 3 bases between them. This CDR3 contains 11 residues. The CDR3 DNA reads TGCGCCAGCAGCCAGTTAGATACGCAGTATTTT. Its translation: CASSQLDTQYF.

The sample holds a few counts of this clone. Here the CDR3 reads CAISGISGQPQHF. The CDR3 region has the DNA TGTGCCATCAGTGGGATTAGTGGGCAGCCCCAGCATTTT. This chain links TRBV10-3 with TRBJ1-5; the D is unclear. V lost 4 bases to trimming and J lost 7 bases, with 11 bases between them. The CDR3 sequence is 13 residues long. Germline CDR1 reads ENHRY; CDR2 reads SYGVKD.